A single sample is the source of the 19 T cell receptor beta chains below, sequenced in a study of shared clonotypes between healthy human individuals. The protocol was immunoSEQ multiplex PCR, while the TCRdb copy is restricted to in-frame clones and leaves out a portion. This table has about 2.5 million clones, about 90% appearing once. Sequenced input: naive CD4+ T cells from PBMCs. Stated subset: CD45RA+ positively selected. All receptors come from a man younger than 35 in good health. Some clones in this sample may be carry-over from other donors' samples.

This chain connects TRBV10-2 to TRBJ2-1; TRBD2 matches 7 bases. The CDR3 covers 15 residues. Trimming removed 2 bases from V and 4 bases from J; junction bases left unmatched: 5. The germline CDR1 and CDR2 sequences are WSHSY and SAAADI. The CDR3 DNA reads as TGCGCCAGCAGTGAGATGCTAGCGGTTTACAATGAGCAGTTCTTC. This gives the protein CASSEMLAVYNEQFF.

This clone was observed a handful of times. CDR3: CSGFLNYGYTF. CDR3 in DNA: TGCAGCGGATTCCTCAACTATGGCTACACCTTC. The genes are TRBV20-1 and TRBJ1-2; D remains ambiguous. CDR1 is DFQATT and CDR2 is SNEGSKA in the germline V gene (reference sequence). The length of the CDR3 is 11 residues.

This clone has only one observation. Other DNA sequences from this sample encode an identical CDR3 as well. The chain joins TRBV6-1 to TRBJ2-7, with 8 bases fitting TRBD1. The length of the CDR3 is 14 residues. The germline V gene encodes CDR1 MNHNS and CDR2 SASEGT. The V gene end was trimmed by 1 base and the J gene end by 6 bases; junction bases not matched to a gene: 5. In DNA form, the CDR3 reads TGTGCCAGCAGTGAAGGCGACAGGGGTTCCGAGCAGTACTTC. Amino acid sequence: CASSEGDRGSEQYF.

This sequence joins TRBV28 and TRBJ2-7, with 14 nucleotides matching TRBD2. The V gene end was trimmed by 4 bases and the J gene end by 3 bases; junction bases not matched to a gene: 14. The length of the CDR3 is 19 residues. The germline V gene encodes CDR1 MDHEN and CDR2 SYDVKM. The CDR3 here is CASSSPTARLAGGNYEQYF. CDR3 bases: TGTGCCAGCAGTTCCCCGACAGCGCGACTAGCGGGAGGGAACTACGAGCAGTACTTC.

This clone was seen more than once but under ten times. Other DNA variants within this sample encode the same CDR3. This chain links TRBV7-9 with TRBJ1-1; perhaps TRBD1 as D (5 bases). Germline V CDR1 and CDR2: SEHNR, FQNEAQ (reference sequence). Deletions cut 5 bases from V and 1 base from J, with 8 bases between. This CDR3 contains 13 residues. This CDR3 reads CASSLDRNTEAFF. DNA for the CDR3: TGTGCCAGCAGCCTTGACAGGAACACTGAAGCTTTCTTT.

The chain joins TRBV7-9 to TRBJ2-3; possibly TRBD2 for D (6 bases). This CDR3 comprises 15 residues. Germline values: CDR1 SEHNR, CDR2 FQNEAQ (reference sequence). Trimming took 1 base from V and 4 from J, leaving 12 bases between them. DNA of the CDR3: TGTGCCAGCAGCTTAGTCGGGCTAGCGTCAGATACGCAGTATTTT. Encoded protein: CASSLVGLASDTQYF.

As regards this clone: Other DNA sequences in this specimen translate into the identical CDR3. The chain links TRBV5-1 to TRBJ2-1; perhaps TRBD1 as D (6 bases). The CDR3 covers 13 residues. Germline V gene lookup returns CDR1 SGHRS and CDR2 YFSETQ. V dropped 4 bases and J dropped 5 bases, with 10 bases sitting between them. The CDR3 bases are TGCGCCAGCAGCCTGGACAGAGACAATGAGCAGTTCTTC. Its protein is CASSLDRDNEQFF. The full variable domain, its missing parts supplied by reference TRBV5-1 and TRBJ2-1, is KAGVTQTPRYLIKTRGQQVTLSCSPISGHRSVSWYQQTPGQGLQFLFEYFSETQRNKGNFPGRFSGRQFSNSRSEMNVSTLELGDSALYLCASSLDRDNEQFFGPGTRLTVL.

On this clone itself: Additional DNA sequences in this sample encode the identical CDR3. CDR3 loop: CAWSVVTDTQYF. CDR3 nucleotide sequence: TGTGCCTGGAGTGTAGTGACAGATACGCAGTATTTT. This rearrangement joins TRBV30 to TRBJ2-3; D is unclear. CDR1 and CDR2 from the germline V gene are GTSNPN and SVGIG (reference sequence). This CDR3 contains 12 residues. The V and J ends lost 0 bases and 3 bases respectively, with 4 bases between them.

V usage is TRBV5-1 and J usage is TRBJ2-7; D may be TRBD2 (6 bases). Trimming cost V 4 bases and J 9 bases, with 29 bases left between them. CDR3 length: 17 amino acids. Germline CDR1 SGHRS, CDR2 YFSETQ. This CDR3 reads CASSPSALGEAVVGQYF. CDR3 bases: TGCGCCAGCAGCCCTTCGGCGCTTGGGGAGGCGGTAGTCGGGCAGTACTTC.

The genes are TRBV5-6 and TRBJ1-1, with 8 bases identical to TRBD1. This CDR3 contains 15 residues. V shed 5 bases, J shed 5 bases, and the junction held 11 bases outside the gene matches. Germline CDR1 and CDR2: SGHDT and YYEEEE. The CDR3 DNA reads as TGTGCCAGCAGGCGACAGGGGTTGAGGGGAACTGAAGCTTTCTTT. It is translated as CASRRQGLRGTEAFF.

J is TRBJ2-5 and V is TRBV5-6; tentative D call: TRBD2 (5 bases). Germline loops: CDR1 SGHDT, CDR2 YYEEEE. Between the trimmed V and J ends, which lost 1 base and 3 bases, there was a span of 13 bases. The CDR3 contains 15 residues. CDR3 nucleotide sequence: TGTGCCAGCAGCTTGTCCTGGAGCGGTAAAGAGACCCAGTACTTC. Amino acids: CASSLSWSGKETQYF.

Here the CDR3 reads CASSIGRLSQETQYF. The DNA for the CDR3 is TGTGCCAGTAGTATAGGACGACTGTCACAAGAGACCCAGTACTTC. The chain joins TRBV19 to TRBJ2-5; D is ambiguous. The V and J ends lost 1 base and 2 bases respectively, with 11 bases between them. CDR1 and CDR2 (germline): LNHDA, SQIVND (reference sequence). CDR3 length equals 15 residues.

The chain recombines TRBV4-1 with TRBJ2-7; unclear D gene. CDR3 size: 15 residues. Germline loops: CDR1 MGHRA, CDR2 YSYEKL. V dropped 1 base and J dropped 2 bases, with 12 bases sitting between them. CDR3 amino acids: CASSQGLSFPYEQYF. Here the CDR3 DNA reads TGCGCCAGCAGCCAAGGTTTGAGTTTTCCCTACGAGCAGTACTTC.

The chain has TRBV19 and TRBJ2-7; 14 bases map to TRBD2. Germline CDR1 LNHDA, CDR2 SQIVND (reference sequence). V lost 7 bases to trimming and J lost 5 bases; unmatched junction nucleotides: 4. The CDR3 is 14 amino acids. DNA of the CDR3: TGTGCCAGTACCTCGGGACTAGCGGGAGACGAGCAGTACTTC. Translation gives CASTSGLAGDEQYF.

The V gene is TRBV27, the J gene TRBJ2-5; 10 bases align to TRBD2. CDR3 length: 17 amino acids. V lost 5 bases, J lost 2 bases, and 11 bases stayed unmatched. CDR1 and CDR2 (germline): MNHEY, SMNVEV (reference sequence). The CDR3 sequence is CASSIRPSGGLQETQYF. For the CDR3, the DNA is TGTGCCAGCAGTATCAGACCTAGCGGGGGATTACAAGAGACCCAGTACTTC.

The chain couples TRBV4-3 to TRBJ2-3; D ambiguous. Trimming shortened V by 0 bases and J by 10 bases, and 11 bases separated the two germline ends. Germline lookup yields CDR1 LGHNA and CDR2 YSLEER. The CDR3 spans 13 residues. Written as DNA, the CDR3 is TGCGCCAGCAGCCAAGAGCAGACACGTTCGCAGTATTTT. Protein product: CASSQEQTRSQYF.

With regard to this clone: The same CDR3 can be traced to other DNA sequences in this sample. The CDR3 DNA follows: TGTGCCAGCAGTTTCCCGAACACCGGGGAGCTGTTTTTT. Translating it yields CASSFPNTGELFF. The V and J genes are TRBV28 and TRBJ2-2, with D unclear. Germline CDR1 and CDR2: MDHEN and SYDVKM. The germline V and J ends were trimmed by 3 bases and 0 bases, with 2 bases remaining between them. This CDR3 contains 13 residues. The full variable domain, completed using reference TRBV28 and TRBJ2-2, is DVKVTQSSRYLVKRTGEKVFLECVQDMDHENMFWYRQDPGLGLRLIYFSYDVKMKEKGDIPEGYSVSREKKERFSLILESASTNQTSMYLCASSFPNTGELFFGEGSRLTVL.

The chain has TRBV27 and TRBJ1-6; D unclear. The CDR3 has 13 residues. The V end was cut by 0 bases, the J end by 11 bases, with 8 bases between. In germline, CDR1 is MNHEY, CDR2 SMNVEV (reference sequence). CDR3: CASSLSKVPPLHF. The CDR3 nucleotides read TGTGCCAGCAGTTTATCGAAGGTTCCACCCCTCCACTTT.

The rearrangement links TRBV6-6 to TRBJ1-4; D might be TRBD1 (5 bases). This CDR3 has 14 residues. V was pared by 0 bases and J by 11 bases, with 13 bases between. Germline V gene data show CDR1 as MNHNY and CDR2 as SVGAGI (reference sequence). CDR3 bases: TGTGCCAGCAGTTACTCGGAGGGGTCGTGGAAACTGTTTTTT. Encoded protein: CASSYSEGSWKLFF.